Here is one T cell receptor (beta chain) with its context. Its antigen is currently not known. Base-call qualities are not available, and no considerably larger clone is one nucleotide away. This entry belongs to a study of blood T cell repertoires in COVID-19 (dated by TCRdb to between 2020 and 2021). With respect to the entire study: Collaborator samples came from the United States, Italy and Spain and covered acute and convalescent phases of COVID-19. The prospective study material was composed of cDNA or gDNA derived from T cells, B-cell-depleted T cells, or PBMCs. Subjects who had been exposed to COVID-19, were actively infected with it, or had recovered from it provided the deeply sampled blood TCRbeta repertoires that made up the dataset. The repertoires were released in a freely available public database intended as a resource for research on the immune response to SARS-CoV-2. The samples were drawn from two sources: the first 160 participants of the ongoing ImmuneRACE study, and some 1,300 subjects contributed by 6 global collaborators. The sample metadata nearly always contained a de-identified subject ID, COVID-19 status, age in years and sex. Where available, HLA class I and class II types were taken from metadata supplied by the sample provider and were not determined by assay-based typing. What the study reported, not specific to this receptor: The amount of clinical and demographic metadata varied by source and participant and was provided uncurated.

Each collaborating institution followed its own protocols to collect whole blood in K2EDTA tubes. For TCRbeta analysis, collaborators shipped samples in one of three forms: frozen whole blood, isolated PBMCs, or DNA extracted from either of those sample types. Reading the germline V gene gives CDR1 SQVTM and CDR2 ANQGSEA. V is pruned by 4 bases and J by 7 bases, leaving 3 bases of the junction without a gene match. The CDR3 holds 12 amino acids from the cysteine to the phenylalanine. Just CDR3 DNA is preserved here, 36 bases in frame from base 1. TCRbeta CDR3 regions were amplified from genomic DNA by means of the immunoSEQ Assay, a bias-controlled multiplex PCR. As for how the authors treated the data: Nucleated cell counts per sample were estimated from amplification of reference gene primers within the assay. To quantify the absolute abundance of each unique TCRbeta CDR3 rearrangement, sequence reads were collapsed and filtered. For each sample, productive Simpson clonality was calculated as the square root of Simpson's diversity index over productive rearrangements. TCRdb limited this immuneACCESS table to in-frame rearrangements with V and J called. A share of clones is missing; checked studies link under half to unresolved V genes, and the rest is unexplained. V, J and clone size are those of that table, while D and trimming were read from the DNA. This sample has some 250,000 clones in its table, and approximately 91% of those were observed once. Roughly 0.8% of the sample is held by the ten biggest clonotypes.

Material: peripheral blood. This clonotype was obtained from a woman aged 25-40 years with acute or convalescent COVID-19. The rearranged segments are TRBV29-1 and TRBJ1-4; the junction holds 7 bases that match TRBD1. The DNA sequence is as follows: TGCAGCGTTGGGGACAGCGGTGAAAAACTGTTTTTT. It encodes CSVGDSGEKLFF.